A selection of T cell receptor beta chains follows, all from one sample in a study of T cells in Graves' hyperthyroidism and ophthalmopathy. TCRdb used MiXCR to reprocess the multiplex PCR reads, holding one entry per CDR3 protein. The table includes 500,000 to 650,000 distinct CDR3 sequences, 46% detected once. Sample: peripheral blood or thyroid tissue (not recorded which). The receptors were gathered from an adult woman with Graves' disease, either hyperthyroidism or ophthalmopathy (not recorded which). CDR3s include the opening cysteine and the closing phenylalanine or tryptophan. A D gene is named only where the DNA matches it firmly. The listing skips clone size in some rows; elsewhere it reads once, few, many or a size class.

clone size	V gene	J gene	CDR3 length	D gene	CDR3 protein	CDR3 DNA
NA	TRBV4-3	TRBJ1-2	15	TRBD1	CASSQQGGQFYGYTF	TGCGCCAGCAGCCAACAGGGGGGACAGTTTTATGGCTACACCTTC
once	TRBV20-1	TRBJ2-2	14	TRBD2	CSAVLADSTGELFF	TGCAGTGCGGTCCTAGCGGATAGCACCGGGGAGCTGTTTTTT
NA	TRBV18	TRBJ2-5	16	NA	CASSPPSGRTLETQYF	TGTGCCAGCTCACCGCCGAGCGGGCGGACGTTGGAGACCCAGTACTTC
many	TRBV24-1	TRBJ1-2	15	NA	CATSGRQAPNYGYTF	TGTGCCACCAGTGGAAGACAGGCTCCTAACTATGGCTACACCTTC
NA	TRBV28	TRBJ2-2	13	NA	CASRLPGFGELFF	TGTGCCAGCAGGTTACCGGGTTTCGGGGAGCTGTTTTTT
many	TRBV20-1	TRBJ2-7	13	TRBD2	CSVFLASGRTQYF	TGCAGTGTTTTTTTGGCTAGCGGGAGAACGCAGTACTTC
NA	TRBV7-9	TRBJ1-5	13	NA	CASSFGEYQPQHF	TGTGCCAGCAGCTTTGGTGAATATCAGCCCCAGCATTTT
many	TRBV7-2	TRBJ2-7	13	TRBD1	CASSTGQGYEQYF	TGTGCCAGCAGCACGGGACAGGGTTACGAGCAGTACTTC
once	TRBV7-2	TRBJ2-3	12	NA	CASSPRADTQYF	TGTGCCAGCAGCCCTCGGGCAGATACGCAGTATTTT
NA	TRBV30	TRBJ1-3	16	NA	CAWRPTWSWVENTIYF	TGTGCCTGGAGACCCACCTGGAGCTGGGTTGAAAACACCATATATTTT
NA	TRBV20-1	TRBJ2-5	12	NA	CSARDRMGQKYF	TGCAGTGCTAGAGATCGAATGGGCCAAAAGTACTTC
NA	TRBV25-1	TRBJ2-7	13	NA	CAIRGGEFYEQYF	TGTGCCATCAGAGGGGGTGAGTTCTACGAGCAGTACTTC
once	TRBV7-3	TRBJ1-2	15	NA	CASSLSQGPNYGYTF	TGTGCCAGCAGTTTATCGCAGGGGCCTAACTATGGCTACACCTTC
NA	TRBV6-6	TRBJ2-2	14	NA	CASMVRGGPGELFF	TGTGCCAGCATGGTCAGAGGAGGGCCCGGGGAGCTGTTTTTT
many	TRBV15	TRBJ1-3	16	NA	CATSRALELSGNTIYF	TGTGCCACCAGCAGAGCCCTCGAACTCTCTGGAAACACCATATATTTT
NA	TRBV6-2/TRBV6-3	TRBJ1-2	17	NA	CASSYPRARPANYGYTF	TGTGCCAGCAGTTACCCAAGGGCGCGACCGGCTAACTATGGCTACACCTTC
many	TRBV20-1	TRBJ1-1	14	NA	CSARAPGKYTEAFF	TGCAGTGCTAGAGCCCCAGGGAAGTACACTGAAGCTTTCTTT
many	TRBV19	TRBJ1-1	15	NA	CASSGLQGRDTEAFF	TGTGCCAGTAGTGGATTACAGGGTAGGGACACTGAAGCTTTCTTT
NA	TRBV7-9	TRBJ2-5	15	NA	CASSNEGRHQETQYF	TGTGCCAGCAGCAACGAGGGACGCCACCAAGAGACCCAGTACTTC
few	TRBV29-1	TRBJ2-7	12	TRBD2	CTLSGGSYEQYF	TGCACCCTTAGCGGGGGCTCCTACGAGCAGTACTTC
NA	TRBV28	TRBJ2-2	15	TRBD2	CASRTLAGGTGELFF	TGTGCCAGCAGAACACTAGCGGGAGGCACCGGGGAGCTGTTTTTT
NA	TRBV20-1	TRBJ1-2	12	NA	CSARDPQLGYTF	TGCAGTGCTAGAGACCCTCAACTAGGCTACACCTTC
many	TRBV7-2	TRBJ1-1	15	NA	CASSPREGGGSEAFF	TGTGCCAGCAGCCCACGAGAAGGGGGTGGCTCTGAAGCTTTCTTT
NA	TRBV9	TRBJ2-1	16	TRBD2	CASSVAGTSGMAEQFF	TGTGCCAGCAGCGTAGCCGGGACTAGCGGGATGGCTGAGCAGTTCTTC
few	TRBV27	TRBJ1-6	15	NA	CASSFSSQSNSPLHF	TGTGCCAGCAGTTTTTCGTCCCAGAGTAATTCACCCCTCCACTTT
NA	TRBV7-2	TRBJ2-5	10	TRBD2	CASSLEGRGF	TGTGCCAGCAGCTTAGAGGGGAGGGGATTC
NA	TRBV4-3	TRBJ1-3	15	NA	CASSQDNRKGNTIYF	TGCGCCAGCAGCCAAGATAACAGGAAGGGAAACACCATATATTTT
NA	TRBV5-1	TRBJ2-2	14	NA	CASSLLGRAGELFF	TGCGCCAGCAGCTTGTTAGGCCGGGCCGGGGAGCTGTTTTTT
few	TRBV9	TRBJ2-7	14	NA	CASSVGQAAYEQYF	TGTGCCAGCAGCGTAGGACAGGCAGCCTACGAGCAGTACTTC
NA	TRBV7-2	TRBJ1-2	15	NA	CASSLARVISYGYTF	TGTGCCAGCAGCTTAGCACGGGTCATTTCCTATGGCTACACCTTC
many	TRBV7-9	TRBJ1-6	14	NA	CASSFTGGNSPLHF	TGTGCCAGCAGCTTCACCGGGGGAAATTCACCCCTCCACTTT
NA	TRBV6-5	TRBJ1-6	16	NA	CASNYGRGSYNSPLHF	TGTGCCAGCAATTACGGGCGGGGCTCCTATAATTCACCCCTCCACTTT
many	TRBV9	TRBJ2-2	17	TRBD2	CASSVYGRAVSGGELFF	TGTGCCAGCAGCGTTTACGGGAGGGCCGTTTCCGGCGGGGAGCTGTTTTTT
NA	TRBV14	TRBJ2-7	11	NA	CASSHVYEQYF	TGTGCCAGCAGCCACGTCTACGAGCAGTACTTC
NA	TRBV19	TRBJ2-5	13	NA	CASSMSTGPTQYF	TGTGCCAGTAGTATGTCAACAGGGCCGACCCAGTACTTC
NA	TRBV7-9	TRBJ2-7	15	NA	CASSSYRVTADEQYF	TGTGCCAGCAGCTCGTACAGGGTCACCGCGGACGAGCAGTACTTC
NA	TRBV20-1	TRBJ1-5	15	TRBD1	CSAITGGAGNQPQHF	TGCAGTGCTATTACAGGGGGCGCGGGGAATCAGCCCCAGCATTTT
NA	TRBV7-9	TRBJ1-2	14	NA	CASSLGTDWSGYTF	TGTGCCAGCAGCTTAGGGACGGACTGGAGTGGCTACACCTTC
many	TRBV19	TRBJ2-7	16	NA	CASSISLGGPSYEQYF	TGTGCCAGTAGTATCTCCTTAGGCGGGCCGAGCTACGAGCAGTACTTC